Sequencing of this TCR beta chain was carried out in a study of blood T cell repertoires in COVID-19. Germline lookup yields CDR1 SEHNR and CDR2 FQNEAQ (reference sequence). The CDR3 covers 17 residues. V was clipped by 5 bases and J by 1 base; unmatched bases: 13. How the authors handled the data: The assay estimated nucleated cells by amplifying reference gene primers. The repertoire was sequenced with immunoSEQ multiplex PCR; TCRdb's copy has only in-frame clones and lacks some. That table supplies the V and J calls and clone size; D and trimming were determined from the DNA. The table records tens of thousands of clones, about 80% of them present only once.

The clonotype was recovered from a human donor in a cohort sampled during active COVID-19. The V gene is TRBV7-9, the J gene TRBJ1-2, with TRBD1 identical over 7 bases. The sample taken for sequencing was peripheral blood. The CDR3 spells CASSIRDSGPLNYGYTF. The CDR3 nucleotides are TGTGCCAGCAGCATTCGGGACAGCGGACCTCTTAACTATGGCTACACCTTC.